This TCR beta chain originates from a study of blood T cell repertoires in COVID-19. Study context: Acute-phase and convalescent COVID-19 samples originated in the United States, Italy and Spain. Sources were T cells, B-cell-depleted T cells, or PBMCs; the material itself was cDNA or gDNA.

Only in-frame clones appear in the TCRdb table, and some are missing; sequencing was by immunoSEQ multiplex PCR. The sample comprises about 210,000 clones, approximately 80% of which are singletons, and 10% to 15% rests with the top ten. V dropped 10 bases and J dropped 5 bases, with 15 bases sitting between them. Germline lookup yields CDR1 LNHDA and CDR2 SQIVND (reference sequence). The CDR3 has 13 amino acids. V usage is TRBV19 and J usage is TRBJ1-5; no reliable D call. The clonotype was recovered from a human donor in a cohort sampled during active COVID-19. Sample: peripheral blood. The DNA for the CDR3 is TGTGCCACTCAGACGGGGTTTGATCAGCCCCAGCATTTT. As protein: CATQTGFDQPQHF.